The present T cell receptor (beta chain) was sequenced within a study of T-cell reconstitution after alpha-beta-depleted transplantation in children. Construction of the TCRbeta library involved unique molecular identifiers. TCRdb reprocessed the PCR reads with MiXCR, giving one entry per CDR3 protein. The sample contains a few hundred thousand distinct CDR3 sequences, around 20% of which appear only once. The CDR3 loop spans 13 amino acids. Trimming left V 4 bases short and J 2 bases short, with 8 bases between. CDR1 and CDR2 (germline): SGHAT, FQNNGV. This clonotype was seen only a few times. The chain couples TRBV11-2 to TRBJ1-2; D is unclear. This receptor was identified in a male patient between 10 and 17 years old who had a stem cell transplant for acute lymphoblastic leukemia, so the T cells may come from the graft donor. The material was PBMCs, mostly from graft donor cells, obtained 180 days after TCRalphabeta/CD19-depleted stem cell transplant. CDR3 in amino acids: CASSSPRNYGYTF. CDR3 in DNA: TGTGCCAGCAGCTCCCCGAGAAACTATGGCTACACCTTC.